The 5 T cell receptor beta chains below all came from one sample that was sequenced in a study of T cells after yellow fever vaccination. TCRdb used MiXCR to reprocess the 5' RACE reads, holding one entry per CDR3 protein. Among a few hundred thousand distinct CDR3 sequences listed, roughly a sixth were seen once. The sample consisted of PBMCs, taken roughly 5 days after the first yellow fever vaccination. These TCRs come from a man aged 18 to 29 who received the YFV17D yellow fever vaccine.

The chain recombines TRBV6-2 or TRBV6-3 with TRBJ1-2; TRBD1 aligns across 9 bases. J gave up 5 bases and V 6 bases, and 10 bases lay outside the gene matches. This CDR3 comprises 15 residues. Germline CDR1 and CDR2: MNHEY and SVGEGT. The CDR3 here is CASRSGTGTEYGYTF. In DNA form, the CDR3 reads TGTGCCAGCAGATCCGGGACAGGGACCGAATATGGCTACACCTTC.

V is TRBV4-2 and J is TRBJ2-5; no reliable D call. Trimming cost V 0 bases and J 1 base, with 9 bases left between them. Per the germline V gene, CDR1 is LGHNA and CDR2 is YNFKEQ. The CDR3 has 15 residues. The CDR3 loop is CASSQDWPSQETQYF. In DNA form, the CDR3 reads TGTGCCAGCAGCCAAGATTGGCCTTCCCAAGAGACCCAGTACTTC.

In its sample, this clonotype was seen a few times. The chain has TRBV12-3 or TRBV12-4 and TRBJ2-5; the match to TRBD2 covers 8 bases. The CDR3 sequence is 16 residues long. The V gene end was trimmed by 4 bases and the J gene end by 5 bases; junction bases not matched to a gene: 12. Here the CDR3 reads CASSYGGGPVGETQYF. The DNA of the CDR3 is TGTGCCAGCAGTTATGGCGGGGGGCCAGTAGGGGAGACCCAGTACTTC.

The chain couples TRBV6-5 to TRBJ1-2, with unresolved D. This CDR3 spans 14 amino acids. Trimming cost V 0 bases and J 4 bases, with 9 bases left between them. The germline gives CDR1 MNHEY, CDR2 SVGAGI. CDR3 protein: CASSYSIGIYGYTF. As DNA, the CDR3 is TGTGCCAGCAGTTACTCGATTGGAATCTATGGCTACACCTTC.

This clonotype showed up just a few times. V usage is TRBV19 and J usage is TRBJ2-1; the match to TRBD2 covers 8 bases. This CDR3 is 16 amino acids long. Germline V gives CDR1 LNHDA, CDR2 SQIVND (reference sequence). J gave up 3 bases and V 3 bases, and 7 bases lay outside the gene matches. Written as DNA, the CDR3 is TGTGCCAGTAGTATCGATGCGGGGGGCCTCTACAATGAGCAGTTCTTC. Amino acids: CASSIDAGGLYNEQFF.